The 2 T cell receptor beta chains in this list originate from one sample, sequenced in a study of blood T cell repertoires in COVID-19. Only in-frame clones appear in the TCRdb table, and some are missing; sequencing was by immunoSEQ multiplex PCR. The table lists 260,000 or so clones, 70% to 90% of them singletons. The sequenced sample consisted of peripheral blood. These receptors originate from a man aged 18 to 35 with active or convalescent COVID-19.

This chain connects TRBV4-1 to TRBJ2-2, with unresolved D. This CDR3 has 16 residues. V dropped 3 bases and J dropped 3 bases, with 14 bases sitting between them. The germline V gene encodes CDR1 MGHRA and CDR2 YSYEKL. The CDR3 protein is CASSHSGGTYTGELFF. The CDR3 bases are TGCGCCAGCAGCCATTCTGGCGGAACTTACACCGGGGAGCTGTTTTTT.

The V gene is TRBV14, the J gene TRBJ1-2; 7 bases line up with TRBD1. This CDR3 region has 12 residues. V shed 8 bases, J shed 7 bases, and the junction held 7 bases outside the gene matches. Germline-derived CDR1 and CDR2 are SGHDN and FVKESK. Here the CDR3 reads CASARQGSGYTF. CDR3 DNA sequence: TGTGCCAGCGCAAGACAGGGTAGTGGCTACACCTTC.